The clone carrying this T cell receptor beta chain was found once. Its antigen is unknown. The CDR3 loop spans 11 amino acids. Trimming removed 3 bases at V and 9 bases at J, with 11 bases between. The germline V gene encodes CDR1 SQVTM and CDR2 ANQGSEA. This entry belongs to a study of OX40 agonist ivuxolimab in advanced cancers. In the study overall: It was ivuxolimab, an agonistic anti-OX40 (CD134) antibody, that patients were treated with.

Study-wide findings and caveats: The study did not work out the antigen specificity of the expanded peripheral T cells. Certain nonresponders additionally had low normalized T-cell clonal expansion.

Method: immunoSEQ multiplex PCR; TCRdb's copy keeps in-frame clones and lacks some. The sample gives roughly 40,000 clones, approximately 83% of which show up once; approximately 25% is in the top ten. J is TRBJ1-1 and V is TRBV29-1; D might be TRBD1 (6 bases). The TCR originated in an adult with an advanced solid tumor such as melanoma, head and neck, liver or kidney cancer. Material: CD4+ or CD8+ T cells sorted from blood, obtained in a trial of the OX40 agonist ivuxolimab. The CDR3 sequence: CSVERQGKAFF. The DNA of the CDR3 is TGCAGCGTTGAGAGGCAGGGGAAAGCTTTCTTT.